One sample yielded the 30 T cell receptor beta chains listed below, sequenced in a study of OX40 agonist ivuxolimab in advanced cancers. Profiling relied on immunoSEQ multiplex PCR, and the TCRdb table lists in-frame clones only, not all of them. The sample lists tens of thousands of clones; roughly three quarters were seen once. The sequencing here drew on CD4+ or CD8+ T cells sorted from blood, taken in a trial of the OX40 agonist ivuxolimab. These receptors all come from an adult with an advanced solid tumor such as melanoma, head and neck, liver or kidney cancer.

By proportion, this clone is medium-sized. The rearrangement joins TRBV2 to TRBJ2-7, with unresolved D. The CDR3 length is 13 residues. The V end was cut by 2 bases, the J end by 4 bases, with 9 bases between. Per the germline V gene, CDR1 is SNHLY and CDR2 is FYNNEI. This CDR3 reads CASSEPYYYEQYF. CDR3 in DNA: TGTGCCAGCAGTGAACCTTATTATTACGAGCAGTACTTC.

The chain recombines TRBV12-2 with TRBJ2-5; no DNA check was done on the table's D call, TRBD1. TRBV12-2 is labeled a pseudogene. The CDR3 runs to 17 residues. The CDR3 loop reads CASRFIPADRQQETQYF. The CDR3 nucleotides are TGTGCAAGTCGCTTTATCCCGGCGGACAGGCAACAAGAGACCCAGTACTTC.

The sample holds a few counts of this clone. Different DNA sequences within this sample yield the same CDR3. The rearrangement uses TRBV9 and TRBJ1-4, with D perhaps TRBD1 (5 bases). V was clipped by 4 bases and J by 5 bases, with 9 bases between them. Germline assignment: CDR1 SGDLS and CDR2 YYNGEE. There are 13 residues in the CDR3. The CDR3 nucleotides read TGTGCCAGCAGCCCCTGGGACAATGAAAAACTGTTTTTT. Its translation: CASSPWDNEKLFF.

The V call is TRBV5-1, the J call TRBJ2-1; possibly TRBD2 for D (6 bases). Germline-derived CDR1 and CDR2 are SGHRS and YFSETQ. The CDR3 runs to 16 residues. V shed 3 bases and J shed 9 bases, with 22 bases lying between them. CDR3 in DNA: TGCGCCAGCAGCTCCACTACTAGCTTTTCACACGGTGAGCAGTTCTTC. This gives the protein CASSSTTSFSHGEQFF.

The CDR3 spells CASSSLTRTAHTGELFF. The CDR3 DNA is TGTGCCAGCAGTTCACTAACCCGGACAGCCCACACCGGGGAGCTGTTTTTT. This chain links TRBV28 with TRBJ2-2; possibly TRBD1 for D (6 bases). The CDR3 is 17 residues long. Trimming pared 4 bases from V and 3 bases from J, leaving 18 bases between. CDR1 is MDHEN and CDR2 is SYDVKM in the germline V gene.

This clone rates as medium-sized (0.01 to 0.1%). V usage is TRBV6-5 and J usage is TRBJ1-5; D not resolved. The CDR3 spans 11 residues. The germline gives CDR1 MNHEY, CDR2 SVGAGI. Deletions cut 5 bases from V and 8 bases from J, with 7 bases between. CDR3 bases: TGTGCCAGCAGTCCTGGGAAGCCCCAGCATTTT. The encoded protein is CASSPGKPQHF.

The chain carries TRBV30 and TRBJ2-7; 7 bases match TRBD1. In germline, CDR1 is GTSNPN, CDR2 SVGIG (reference sequence). Germline trimming cut 4 bases from V and 0 bases from J; bases unmatched to any gene: 3. The CDR3 extends over 13 amino acids. CDR3 residues: CAWTRDSSYEQYF. The CDR3 coding sequence is TGTGCCTGGACACGGGACAGCTCCTACGAGCAGTACTTC.

The chain uses TRBV11-2 and TRBJ2-7; 11 bases match TRBD2. CDR3 length equals 15 residues. Germline V CDR1 and CDR2: SGHAT, FQNNGV. V lost 5 bases and J lost 13; bases outside the gene matches: 16. The CDR3 sequence: CASSPPPTSGSILYF. In nucleotides, the CDR3 is TGTGCCAGCAGCCCCCCTCCTACTAGCGGGAGTATCCTTTACTTC. Based on the CDR3 plus reference TRBV11-2 and TRBJ2-7, the full variable domain is EAGVAQSPRYKIIEKRQSVAFWCNPISGHATLYWYQQILGQGPKLLIQFQNNGVVDDSQLPKDRFSAERLKGVDSTLKIQPAKLEDSAVYLCASSPPPTSGSILYFGPGTRLTVT.

The J gene is TRBJ2-1, the V gene TRBV10-2, with D perhaps TRBD2 (5 bases). Germline V lookup: CDR1 WSHSY, CDR2 SAAADI. V dropped 0 bases and J dropped 7 bases, with 19 bases sitting between them. CDR3 size: 17 residues. The CDR3 loop is CASSESTLRVLRNEQFF. The CDR3 DNA follows: TGCGCCAGCAGTGAGTCTACCTTGCGGGTGTTACGGAATGAGCAGTTCTTC.

The DNA for the CDR3 is TGTGCCAGCAGTGTAGGGGTTAGCAATCAGCCCCAGCATTTT. Encoded protein: CASSVGVSNQPQHF. This chain links TRBV6-1 with TRBJ1-5, with D possibly matching TRBD1 (5 bases). V was clipped by 4 bases and J by 0 bases, with 7 bases between them. The CDR3 has 14 residues. Germline lookup yields CDR1 MNHNS and CDR2 SASEGT.

The chain uses TRBV5-4 and TRBJ2-1; no clear D gene. Germline CDR1 reads SGHNT; CDR2 reads YYREEE (reference sequence). The CDR3 totals 15 residues. V was cut by 2 bases and J by 0 bases, with 9 bases left in between. CDR3 sequence: CASSLDYYSYNEQFF. For the CDR3, the DNA is TGTGCCAGCAGCTTAGATTATTACTCCTACAATGAGCAGTTCTTC.

The chain couples TRBV6-5 to TRBJ1-1; no clear D gene. The germline gives CDR1 MNHEY, CDR2 SVGAGI. The V end lost 0 bases, the J end lost 4 bases, and 12 bases lay between the germline ends. The CDR3 loop spans 15 amino acids. CDR3 amino acids: CASSYSTAGGTEAFF. Here the CDR3 DNA reads TGTGCCAGCAGTTACTCGACGGCAGGCGGCACTGAAGCTTTCTTT.

CDR3 in amino acids: CASSGLGGYEQYF. For the CDR3, the DNA is TGTGCCAGTAGTGGACTAGGAGGCTACGAGCAGTACTTC. The chain has TRBV19 and TRBJ2-7; TRBD2 agrees at 7 bases. After removal of 5 bases from V and 3 bases from J, the junction contained 4 bases not matched to a gene. Germline loops: CDR1 LNHDA, CDR2 SQIVND (reference sequence). CDR3 length equals 13 residues.

The J gene is TRBJ2-7, the V gene TRBV10-2; TRBD2 aligns across 15 bases. The V segment lost 8 bases and the J segment 5 bases; nucleotides outside the gene matches: 7. Germline values: CDR1 WSHSY, CDR2 SAAADI. CDR3 length equals 15 residues. The CDR3 sequence is CASGHRTSGRDEQYF. CDR3 sequence (DNA): TGCGCCAGCGGACATCGGACTAGCGGGAGGGACGAGCAGTACTTC.

This sequence joins TRBV19 and TRBJ1-5; D not resolved. Trimming shortened V by 7 bases and J by 4 bases, and 8 bases separated the two germline ends. Germline V lookup: CDR1 LNHDA, CDR2 SQIVND (reference sequence). The CDR3 is made up of 12 amino acids. CDR3 residues: CASKVTNQPQHF. CDR3 nucleotide sequence: TGTGCCAGTAAAGTGACGAATCAGCCCCAGCATTTT.

In its sample, this clone was seen once. The gene calls are TRBV11-2 and TRBJ2-3, with TRBD2 identical over 7 bases. This CDR3 has 13 amino acids. The junction had 3 bases not matched to a gene; V was cut back by 3 bases and J by 6 bases. Germline V CDR1 and CDR2: SGHAT, FQNNGV. CDR3: CASSFPGRDTQYF. The CDR3 bases are TGTGCCAGCAGCTTCCCCGGGAGGGATACGCAGTATTTT.

J is TRBJ2-3 and V is TRBV27; D gene uncertain. The CDR3 spans 14 residues. The germline V and J ends were trimmed by 4 bases and 9 bases, with 17 bases remaining between them. The germline gives CDR1 MNHEY, CDR2 SMNVEV (reference sequence). This chain's CDR3 is CASSSIDLGATQYF. Here the CDR3 DNA reads TGTGCCAGCAGTTCCATAGACCTCGGTGCGACGCAGTATTTT.

V and J are TRBV7-9 and TRBJ2-1; TRBD1 might be the D (6 bases). The CDR3 length is 13 residues. V was cut by 5 bases and J by 15 bases, with 20 bases left in between. From germline, CDR1 is SEHNR and CDR2 FQNEAQ (reference sequence). The CDR3 region has the DNA TGTGCCAGCAGCACATCGGTGGGGGCTAGGAGGTTCTTC. Protein sequence: CASSTSVGARRFF.

This clone occurred once. The V and J genes are TRBV4-1 and TRBJ1-2, with D possibly matching TRBD1 (5 bases). From germline, CDR1 is MGHRA and CDR2 YSYEKL. This CDR3 has 15 residues. V was cut by 4 bases and J by 4 bases, with 16 bases left in between. CDR3 region: CASSRERDGSYGYTF. In nucleotides, the CDR3 is TGCGCCAGCAGCCGAGAAAGGGACGGATCCTATGGCTACACCTTC.

This clone has only a few counts. The chain uses TRBV13 and TRBJ1-2; D remains ambiguous. The CDR3 has 14 amino acids. With 1 base removed from V and 8 bases from J, the gap between germline ends came to 14 bases. Looked up from germline, CDR1 is PRHDT and CDR2 is FYEKMQ (reference sequence). The CDR3 loop is CASSLVSRPLGYTF. The CDR3 bases are TGTGCCAGCAGCTTAGTAAGCAGGCCATTGGGCTACACCTTC.

The rearrangement joins TRBV11-2 to TRBJ1-2, with a tentative D call TRBD1 (6 bases). The CDR3 extends over 14 amino acids. The ends were cut back, 5 bases at V and 9 bases at J, with 19 bases in the middle. Germline CDR1 is SGHAT and CDR2 is FQNNGV. The CDR3 DNA sequence: TGTGCCAGCAGCCACCTTGGGGGGCGGTTGCGCTACACCTTC. This encodes CASSHLGGRLRYTF.

This chain links TRBV27 with TRBJ1-1; 7 bases are shared with TRBD1. V lost 6 bases to trimming and J lost 4 bases; unmatched junction nucleotides: 11. The CDR3 loop spans 15 amino acids. Germline assignment: CDR1 MNHEY and CDR2 SMNVEV (reference sequence). The CDR3 nucleotides read TGTGCCAGCAGCTATACAGGGGCCGCACCCACTGAAGCTTTCTTT. Residues: CASSYTGAAPTEAFF.

As regards this clone: The identical CDR3 is also encoded by other nucleotide sequences in the sample. The chain uses TRBV25-1 and TRBJ1-5, with 8 bases identical to TRBD1. Germline CDR1 and CDR2: MGHDK and SYGVNS. CDR3 length: 14 amino acids. The V and J ends lost 5 bases and 5 bases, in that order; junction bases with no gene match: 5. CDR3 residues: CASSRTGRDQPQHF. CDR3 sequence (DNA): TGTGCCAGCAGTCGGACAGGGAGGGATCAGCCCCAGCATTTT.

The chain has TRBV4-1 and TRBJ1-3; D gene uncertain. CDR1 and CDR2 (germline): MGHRA, YSYEKL. V shed 8 bases and J shed 0 bases, with 8 bases lying between them. The CDR3 runs 13 residues. The CDR3 is CASGRISGNTIYF. The CDR3 DNA reads TGCGCCAGCGGGAGGATCTCTGGAAACACCATATATTTT.

V usage is TRBV29-1 and J usage is TRBJ2-1; the match to TRBD2 covers 13 bases. Germline V gene lookup returns CDR1 SQVTM and CDR2 ANQGSEA. This CDR3 comprises 16 residues. J was trimmed by 10 bases and V by 1 base; bases with no gene match: 10. The CDR3 DNA follows: TGCAGCGTTGAAGGGGGGACTAGCGGGACTTCATGGGAGCAGTTCTTC. Its translation: CSVEGGTSGTSWEQFF.

This rearrangement joins TRBV7-9 to TRBJ2-3; TRBD2 matches 7 bases. J was trimmed by 6 bases and V by 6 bases; bases with no gene match: 9. The CDR3 totals 14 residues. Germline values: CDR1 SEHNR, CDR2 FQNEAQ (reference sequence). Here the CDR3 reads CASSPSGNGDTQYF. The CDR3 nucleotides read TGTGCCAGCAGTCCTAGCGGAAACGGGGATACGCAGTATTTT. Drawing the rest from reference TRBV7-9 and TRBJ2-3, the complete variable domain is DTGVSQNPRHKITKRGQNVTFRCDPISEHNRLYWYRQTLGQGPEFLTYFQNEAQLEKSRLLSDRFSAERPKGSFSTLEIQRTEQGDSAMYLCASSPSGNGDTQYFGPGTRLTVL.

This clone was seen only once. The CDR3 loop reads CASSQERGAGNTIYF. CDR3 bases: TGCGCCAGCAGCCAAGAGAGGGGAGCTGGAAACACCATATATTTT. This rearrangement joins TRBV4-1 to TRBJ1-3; possibly TRBD1 for D (5 bases). V lost 0 bases, J lost 2 bases, and 8 bases lay in between. Germline V gene data show CDR1 as MGHRA and CDR2 as YSYEKL. This CDR3 has 15 residues.

V is TRBV11-2 and J is TRBJ1-3, with D hard to call. With 3 bases removed from V and 7 bases from J, the gap between germline ends came to 4 bases. CDR3 length equals 11 residues. CDR1 and CDR2 (germline): SGHAT, FQNNGV. The CDR3 reads CASSLGNTIYF. The CDR3 bases are TGTGCCAGCAGCTTGGGGAACACCATATATTTT.

This chain joins TRBV18 and TRBJ2-2; no definite D call. Germline lookup yields CDR1 KGHSH and CDR2 LQKENI. The CDR3 sequence is 15 residues long. The V gene lost 1 base and the J gene lost 7 bases, with 13 bases spanning the gap. This CDR3 reads CASSPLAGADGELFF. CDR3 DNA: TGTGCCAGCTCACCACTTGCCGGAGCTGACGGGGAGCTGTTTTTT.

The rearrangement links TRBV19 to TRBJ2-2; D remains unclear. CDR3 length equals 14 residues. Germline CDR1 LNHDA, CDR2 SQIVND (reference sequence). The V gene lost 6 bases and the J gene lost 3 bases, with 11 bases spanning the gap. CDR3 sequence: CASRRSGDTGELFF. The CDR3 DNA is TGTGCCAGTAGACGAAGTGGGGACACCGGGGAGCTGTTTTTT.